This T cell receptor beta chain was sequenced during a study of breast tumors, draining lymph nodes, adjacent tissues. Concerning this clonotype: Antigen specificity is unknown.

Overall study findings and caveats: The data were judged consistent with most tumor T cells coming from lymph node and expanding in tumor. Luminal-like breast cancer showed significantly greater tumor-nontumor repertoire similarity than basal-like breast cancer did. That most tumor T cells come from lymph nodes remained unproven. Tumors had less TCR diversity than lymph nodes, more than nontumor tissue.

Breast cancer patients provided tissue from their axillary draining lymph nodes. TCRdb used MiXCR to reprocess the multiplex PCR reads, holding one entry per CDR3 protein. The repertoire holds 250,000 or so distinct CDR3 sequences, with about 33% as singletons. Germline CDR1 GTSNPN, CDR2 SVGIG (reference sequence). CDR3 size: 16 residues. With 0 bases clipped from V and 4 bases from J, the junction kept 8 bases outside the gene matches. This chain uses TRBV30 with TRBJ2-7; TRBD2 matches 11 bases. The TCR sequence derives from a female donor with breast cancer. Some clones in this sample may be carry-over from other donors' samples. The material sequenced was axillary lymph node tissue. Here the CDR3 DNA reads TGTGCCTGGAGTGTTACTAGCGGGAGCAGAGCTTACGAGCAGTACTTC. Its translation: CAWSVTSGSRAYEQYF.